This TCR beta chain is drawn from a study of identical twins. Overall study results and limits: The study based its conclusions on cross-sectional statistical analysis and did not follow the same donors. Reduced insertions were recorded for abundant cord blood beta clonotypes, with no such pattern in memory repertoires.

Each CDR3 protein gets one entry after TCRdb re-called the 5' RACE reads with MiXCR. The sample lists some 600,000 distinct CDR3 sequences; under 8.5% were seen once. The trim removed 3 bases at V and 7 bases at J, leaving 3 bases unmatched. The CDR3 sequence is 14 residues long. This clonotype was seen many times. The antigen is undetermined. The same data also contributed to another study, on yellow fever vaccine responses in identical twins.

The chain combines TRBV12-3 or TRBV12-4 with TRBJ1-4, with 9 nucleotides matching TRBD1. The clonotype was recovered from a woman aged 18-29 years in good health. Sequencing was done on a sample of PBMCs. The CDR3 is CASSFRGQGEKLFF. CDR3 DNA sequence: TGTGCCAGCAGTTTTCGGGGACAGGGTGAAAAACTGTTTTTT.